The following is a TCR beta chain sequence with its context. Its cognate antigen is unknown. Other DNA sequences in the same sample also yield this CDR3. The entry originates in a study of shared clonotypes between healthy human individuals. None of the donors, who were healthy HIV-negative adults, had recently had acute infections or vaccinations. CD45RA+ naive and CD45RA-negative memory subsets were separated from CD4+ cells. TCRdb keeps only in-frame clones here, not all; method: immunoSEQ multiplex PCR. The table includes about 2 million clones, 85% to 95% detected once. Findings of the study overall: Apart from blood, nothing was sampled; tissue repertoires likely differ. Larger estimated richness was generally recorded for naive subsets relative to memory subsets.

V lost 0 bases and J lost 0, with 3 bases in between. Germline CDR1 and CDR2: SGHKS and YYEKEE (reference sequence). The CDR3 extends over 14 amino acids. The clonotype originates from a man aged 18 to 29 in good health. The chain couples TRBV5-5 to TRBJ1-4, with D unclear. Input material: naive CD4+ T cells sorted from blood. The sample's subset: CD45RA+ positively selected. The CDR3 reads CASSLGPTNEKLFF. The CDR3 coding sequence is TGTGCCAGCAGCTTGGGTCCAACTAATGAAAAACTGTTTTTT.